A selection of T cell receptor beta chains follows, all from one sample in a study of blood T cell repertoires in COVID-19. The protocol was immunoSEQ multiplex PCR, while the TCRdb copy is restricted to in-frame clones and leaves out a portion. This repertoire shows under 300,000 clones, approximately 82% found once; its top ten account for 15%. Sequencing was performed on PBMCs or T cells enriched from blood (not recorded which). These receptors originate from a man aged 40-55 years who had recovered from COVID-19. The CDR3 runs from the conserved cysteine through the conserved F or W. The order of the fields is clone size, V gene, D gene, J gene, CDR3 protein, CDR3 DNA. The D gene is left open where the match is weak. Clone size is given for some rows only: seen once, a few or many times, or a class if the clone is expanded.

.	TRBV7-9	TRBD1	TRBJ1-1	CASSLGQLKNTEAFF	TGTGCCAGCAGCTTGGGACAGCTAAAGAACACTGAAGCTTTCTTT
.	TRBV7-2	.	TRBJ1-1	CASSRRPRQMNTEAFF	TGTGCCAGCAGCCGCCGCCCGAGGCAGATGAACACTGAAGCTTTCTTT
.	TRBV5-5	TRBD2	TRBJ2-3	CASNQFRREGLTDTQYF	TGTGCCAGCAACCAATTTAGGAGGGAGGGACTCACAGATACGCAGTATTTT
.	TRBV29-1	.	TRBJ2-5	CSVEGGRGETQYF	TGCAGCGTTGAAGGGGGCCGGGGGGAGACCCAGTACTTC
.	TRBV11-2	TRBD1	TRBJ2-7	CASSYVPGQVQYF	TGTGCCAGCAGCTACGTCCCGGGACAGGTGCAGTACTTC
.	TRBV24-1	TRBD1	TRBJ2-7	CATSDPTGSYEQYF	TGTGCCACCAGTGACCCGACAGGGTCCTACGAGCAGTACTTC
.	TRBV21-1	.	TRBJ1-4	CASSPPARDRETGGEKLFF	TGTGCCAGCAGCCCCCCAGCCCGGGACAGGGAAACTGGGGGGGAAAAACTGTTTTTT
.	TRBV4-1	.	TRBJ1-1	CASSQQGMGSEAFF	TGCGCCAGCAGCCAACAGGGGATGGGGAGTGAAGCTTTCTTT
.	TRBV4-1	.	TRBJ1-1	CASSHWTAMNTEAFF	TGCGCCAGCAGCCATTGGACAGCGATGAACACTGAAGCTTTCTTT
.	TRBV28	.	TRBJ1-4	CATKTGGLDEKLFF	TGTGCCACCAAAACGGGGGGACTTGACGAAAAACTGTTTTTT
.	TRBV25-1	.	TRBJ1-1	CASSAQVNTEAFF	TGTGCCAGCAGCGCACAAGTGAACACTGAAGCTTTCTTT
.	TRBV27	.	TRBJ1-5	CASSLWGVGNQPQHF	TGTGCCAGCAGTTTATGGGGGGTTGGCAATCAGCCCCAGCATTTT
.	TRBV28	.	TRBJ2-5	CASSFMEGRSQETQYF	TGTGCCAGCAGTTTTATGGAGGGGAGGTCCCAAGAGACCCAGTACTTC
.	TRBV7-2	.	TRBJ2-7	CASSLGPSYEQYF	TGTGCCAGCAGCTTAGGGCCCTCCTACGAGCAGTACTTC
.	TRBV19	.	TRBJ1-2	CASSPGGAGGYTF	TGTGCCAGTAGCCCGGGGGGGGCTGGTGGCTACACCTTC
.	TRBV30	.	TRBJ2-1	CAWSGRGSYNEQFF	TGTGCCTGGAGTGGGAGGGGCTCCTACAATGAGCAGTTCTTC
.	TRBV15	TRBD1	TRBJ1-1	CATSARGQGKTTAFF	TGTGCCACCAGCGCCAGGGGGCAGGGTAAAACGACGGCTTTCTTT
once	TRBV7-7	TRBD1	TRBJ2-2	CASRDGTGVVGELFF	TGTGCCAGCAGGGACGGGACAGGGGTAGTCGGGGAGCTGTTTTTT
.	TRBV28	TRBD1	TRBJ2-7	CASGVGQGIYEQYF	TGTGCCAGCGGCGTGGGACAGGGGATCTACGAGCAGTACTTC
.	TRBV3-1/TRBV3-2	.	TRBJ2-1	CASSRRGLGYNEQFF	TGTGCCAGCAGCCGCCGGGGTTTGGGGTACAATGAGCAGTTCTTC
.	TRBV24-1	TRBD1	TRBJ2-7	CATSGPGTAYEQYF	TGTGCCACCAGTGGTCCCGGGACAGCCTACGAGCAGTACTTC
.	TRBV21-1	.	TRBJ2-7	CASRREYEQYF	TGTGCCAGCAGGAGAGAGTACGAGCAGTACTTC
.	TRBV6-6	.	TRBJ1-5	CASSLDSNQPQHF	TGTGCCAGCAGCTTAGATAGCAATCAGCCCCAGCATTTT
.	TRBV5-1	TRBD1	TRBJ2-5	CASSLEGARGETQYF	TGCGCCAGCAGCTTGGAGGGGGCGCGTGGAGAGACCCAGTACTTC
.	TRBV9	TRBD1	TRBJ1-2	CASSTGQGINYGYTF	TGTGCCAGCAGCACAGGACAGGGGATTAACTATGGCTACACCTTC
.	TRBV7-9	TRBD1	TRBJ1-1	CASSLEGTGGAFF	TGTGCCAGCAGCTTAGAAGGGACAGGGGGAGCTTTCTTT
.	TRBV18	TRBD1	TRBJ1-1	CASSRDRTNTEAFF	TGTGCCAGCTCCCGGGACAGAACCAACACTGAAGCTTTCTTT
.	TRBV4-3	TRBD2	TRBJ2-7	CASSQEALAASYEQYF	TGCGCCAGCAGCCAAGAGGCCCTAGCGGCCTCCTACGAGCAGTACTTC
.	TRBV19	.	TRBJ2-7	CASSIGGSSYEQYF	TGTGCCAGTAGTATAGGAGGGTCGTCCTACGAGCAGTACTTC